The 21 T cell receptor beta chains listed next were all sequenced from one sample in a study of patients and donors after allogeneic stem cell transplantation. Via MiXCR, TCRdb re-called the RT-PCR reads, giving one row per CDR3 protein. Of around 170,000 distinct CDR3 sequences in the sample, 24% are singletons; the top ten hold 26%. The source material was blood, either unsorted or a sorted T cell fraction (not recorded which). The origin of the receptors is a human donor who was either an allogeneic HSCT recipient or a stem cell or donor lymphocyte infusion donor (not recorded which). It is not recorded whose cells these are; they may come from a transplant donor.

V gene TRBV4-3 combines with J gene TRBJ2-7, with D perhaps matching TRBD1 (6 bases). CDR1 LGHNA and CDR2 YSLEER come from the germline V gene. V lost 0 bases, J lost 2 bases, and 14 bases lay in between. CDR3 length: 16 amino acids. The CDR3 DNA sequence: TGCGCCAGCAGCCAAGATTTCGACAGGTTAGCCTACGAGCAGTACTTC. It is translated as CASSQDFDRLAYEQYF.

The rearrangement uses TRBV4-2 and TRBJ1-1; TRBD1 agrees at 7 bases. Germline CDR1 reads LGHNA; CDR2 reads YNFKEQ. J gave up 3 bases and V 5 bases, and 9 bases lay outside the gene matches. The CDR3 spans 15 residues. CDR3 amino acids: CASSKAQGLDTEAFF. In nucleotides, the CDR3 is TGTGCCAGCAGCAAAGCACAGGGGCTAGACACTGAAGCTTTCTTT.

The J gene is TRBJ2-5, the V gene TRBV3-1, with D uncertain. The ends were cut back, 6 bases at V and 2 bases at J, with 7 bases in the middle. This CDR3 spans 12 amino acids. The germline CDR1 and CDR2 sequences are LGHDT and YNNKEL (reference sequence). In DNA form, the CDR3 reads TGTGCCAGCAGTGGGTCGCAAGAGACCCAGTACTTC. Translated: CASSGSQETQYF.

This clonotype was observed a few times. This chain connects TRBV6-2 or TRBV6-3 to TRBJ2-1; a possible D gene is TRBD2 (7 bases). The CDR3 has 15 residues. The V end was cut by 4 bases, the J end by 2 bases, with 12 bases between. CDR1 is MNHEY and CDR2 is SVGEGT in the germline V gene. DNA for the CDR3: TGTGCCAGCAGTTTCGGCGGGGGCGCCTACAATGAGCAGTTCTTC. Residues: CASSFGGGAYNEQFF.

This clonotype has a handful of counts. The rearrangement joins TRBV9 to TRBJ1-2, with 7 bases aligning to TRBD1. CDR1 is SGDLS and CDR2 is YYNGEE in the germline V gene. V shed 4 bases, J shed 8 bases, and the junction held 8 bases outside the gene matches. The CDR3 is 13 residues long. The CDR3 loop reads CASSPGGIGGYTF. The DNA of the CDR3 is TGTGCCAGCAGCCCAGGGGGGATAGGCGGCTACACCTTC.

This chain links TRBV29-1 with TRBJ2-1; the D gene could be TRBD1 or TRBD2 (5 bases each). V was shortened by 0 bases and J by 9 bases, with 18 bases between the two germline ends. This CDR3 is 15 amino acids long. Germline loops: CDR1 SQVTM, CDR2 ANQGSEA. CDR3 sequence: CSVEELGAVVGEQFF. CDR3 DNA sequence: TGCAGCGTTGAAGAACTAGGGGCCGTAGTGGGTGAGCAGTTCTTC.

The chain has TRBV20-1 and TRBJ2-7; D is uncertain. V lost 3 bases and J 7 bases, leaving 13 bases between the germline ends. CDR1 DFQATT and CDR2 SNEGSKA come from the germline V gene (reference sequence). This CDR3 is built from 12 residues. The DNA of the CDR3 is TGCAGTGCTAGTAGCCCCCTTGGTGAGCAGTACTTC. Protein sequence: CSASSPLGEQYF.

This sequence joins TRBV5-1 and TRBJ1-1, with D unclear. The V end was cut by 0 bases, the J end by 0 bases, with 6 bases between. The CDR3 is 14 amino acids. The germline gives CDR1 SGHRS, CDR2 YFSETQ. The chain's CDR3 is CASSLGGMNTEAFF. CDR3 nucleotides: TGCGCCAGCAGCTTGGGAGGGATGAACACTGAAGCTTTCTTT.

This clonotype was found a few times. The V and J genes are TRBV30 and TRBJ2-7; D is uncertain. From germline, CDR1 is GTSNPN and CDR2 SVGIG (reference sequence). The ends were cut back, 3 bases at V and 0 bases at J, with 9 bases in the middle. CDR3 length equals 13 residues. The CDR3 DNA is TGTGCCTGGAGATGGGCCATCTCCTACGAGCAGTACTTC. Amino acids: CAWRWAISYEQYF.

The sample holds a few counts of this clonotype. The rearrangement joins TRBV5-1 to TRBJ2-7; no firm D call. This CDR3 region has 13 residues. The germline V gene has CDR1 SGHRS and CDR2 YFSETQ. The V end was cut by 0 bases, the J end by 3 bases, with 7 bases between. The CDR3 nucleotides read TGCGCCAGCAGCTTGGAATACGGCTACGAGCAGTACTTC. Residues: CASSLEYGYEQYF.

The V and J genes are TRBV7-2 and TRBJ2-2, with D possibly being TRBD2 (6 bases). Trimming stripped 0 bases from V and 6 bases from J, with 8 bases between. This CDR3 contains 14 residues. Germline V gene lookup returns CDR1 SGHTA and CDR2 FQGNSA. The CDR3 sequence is CASSLATGAGELFF. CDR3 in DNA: TGTGCCAGCAGCTTAGCCACGGGAGCCGGGGAGCTGTTTTTT.

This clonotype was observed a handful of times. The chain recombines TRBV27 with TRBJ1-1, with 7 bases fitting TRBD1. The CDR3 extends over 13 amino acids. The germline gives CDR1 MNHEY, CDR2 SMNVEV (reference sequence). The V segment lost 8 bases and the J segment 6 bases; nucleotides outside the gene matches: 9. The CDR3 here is CASAETGSAEAFF. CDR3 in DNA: TGTGCCAGCGCCGAGACAGGGTCGGCTGAAGCTTTCTTT.

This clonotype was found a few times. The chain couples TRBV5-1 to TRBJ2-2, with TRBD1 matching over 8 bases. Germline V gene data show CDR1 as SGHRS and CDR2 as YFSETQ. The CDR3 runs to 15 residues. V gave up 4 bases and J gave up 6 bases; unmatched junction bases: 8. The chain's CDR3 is CASSQMTGESGELFF. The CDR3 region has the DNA TGCGCCAGCAGCCAGATGACAGGGGAATCCGGGGAGCTGTTTTTT.

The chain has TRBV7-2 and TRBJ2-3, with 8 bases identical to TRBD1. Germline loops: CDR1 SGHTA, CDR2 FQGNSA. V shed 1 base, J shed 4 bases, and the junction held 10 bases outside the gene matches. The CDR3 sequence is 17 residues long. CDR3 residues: CASSLVSWQGAADTQYF. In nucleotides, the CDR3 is TGTGCCAGCAGCTTAGTCAGTTGGCAGGGGGCCGCAGATACGCAGTATTTT.

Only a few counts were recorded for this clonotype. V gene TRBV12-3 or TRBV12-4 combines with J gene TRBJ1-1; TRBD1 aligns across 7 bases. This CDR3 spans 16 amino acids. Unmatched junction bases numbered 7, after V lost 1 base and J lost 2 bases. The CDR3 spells CASSLGQGWSNTEAFF. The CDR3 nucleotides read TGTGCCAGCAGTTTAGGACAGGGTTGGTCTAACACTGAAGCTTTCTTT.

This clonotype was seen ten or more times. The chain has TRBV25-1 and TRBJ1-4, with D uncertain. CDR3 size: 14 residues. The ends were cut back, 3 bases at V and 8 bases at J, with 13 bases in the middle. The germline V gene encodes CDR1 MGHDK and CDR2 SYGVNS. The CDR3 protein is CASSDPGTYEKLFF. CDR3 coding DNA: TGTGCCAGCAGTGACCCAGGCACCTACGAAAAACTGTTTTTT.

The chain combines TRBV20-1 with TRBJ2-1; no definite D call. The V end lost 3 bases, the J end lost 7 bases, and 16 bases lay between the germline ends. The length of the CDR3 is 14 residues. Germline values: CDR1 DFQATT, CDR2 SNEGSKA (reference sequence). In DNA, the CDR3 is TGCAGTGCTAGTGACGGACCCCCTTCAAATGAGCAGTTCTTC. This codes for CSASDGPPSNEQFF.

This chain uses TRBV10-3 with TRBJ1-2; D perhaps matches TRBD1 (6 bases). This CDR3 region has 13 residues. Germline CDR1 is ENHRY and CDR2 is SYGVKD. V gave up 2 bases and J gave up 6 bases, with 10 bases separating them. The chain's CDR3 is CAISEDTGNGYTF. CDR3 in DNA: TGTGCCATCAGTGAGGATACAGGGAATGGCTACACCTTC.

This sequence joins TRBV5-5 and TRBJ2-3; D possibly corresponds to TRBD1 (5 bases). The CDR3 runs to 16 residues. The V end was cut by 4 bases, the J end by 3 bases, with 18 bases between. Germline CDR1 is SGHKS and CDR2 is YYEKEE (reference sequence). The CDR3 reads CASSPLDRVLTDTQYF. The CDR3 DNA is TGTGCCAGCAGCCCCCTCGACAGAGTTCTGACAGATACGCAGTATTTT.

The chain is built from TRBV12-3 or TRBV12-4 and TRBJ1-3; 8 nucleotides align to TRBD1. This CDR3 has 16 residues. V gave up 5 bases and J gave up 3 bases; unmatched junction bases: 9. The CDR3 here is CASSPFLGQDGNTIYF. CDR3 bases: TGTGCCAGCAGTCCCTTTTTGGGACAGGATGGAAACACCATATATTTT.

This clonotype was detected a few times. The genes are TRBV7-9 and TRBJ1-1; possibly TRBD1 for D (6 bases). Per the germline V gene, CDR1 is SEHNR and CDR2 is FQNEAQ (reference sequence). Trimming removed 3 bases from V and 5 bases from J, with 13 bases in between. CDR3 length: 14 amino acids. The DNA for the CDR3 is TGTGCCAGCAGCTTCGGTGCAGGGGCGACTGAAGCTTTCTTT. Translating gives CASSFGAGATEAFF.